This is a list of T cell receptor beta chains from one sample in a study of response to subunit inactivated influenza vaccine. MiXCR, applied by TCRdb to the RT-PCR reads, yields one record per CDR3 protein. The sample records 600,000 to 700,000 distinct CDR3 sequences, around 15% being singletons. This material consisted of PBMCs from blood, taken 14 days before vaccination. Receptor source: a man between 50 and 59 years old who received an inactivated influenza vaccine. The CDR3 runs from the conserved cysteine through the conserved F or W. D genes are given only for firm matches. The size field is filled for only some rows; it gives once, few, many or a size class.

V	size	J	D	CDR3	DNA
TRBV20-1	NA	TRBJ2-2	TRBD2	CSARSILAGGAGTGELFF	TGCAGTGCTAGATCAATACTAGCGGGAGGTGCTGGCACCGGGGAGCTGTTTTTT
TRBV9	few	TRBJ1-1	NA	CASSVRDGGPAFF	TGTGCCAGCAGCGTAAGGGATGGGGGTCCAGCTTTCTTT
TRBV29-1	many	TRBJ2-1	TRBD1	CSVRQGGYNEQFF	TGCAGCGTAAGACAGGGGGGTTACAATGAGCAGTTCTTC
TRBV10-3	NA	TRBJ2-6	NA	CATIAEKGLHLSGANVLTF	TGTGCCACCATAGCCGAGAAGGGCCTACACCTCTCTGGGGCCAACGTCCTGACTTTC
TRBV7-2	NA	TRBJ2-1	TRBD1	CASSSQGAIYNEQFF	TGTGCCAGCAGCTCCCAGGGGGCGATCTACAATGAGCAGTTCTTC
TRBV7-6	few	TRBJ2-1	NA	CASSFGGVLNEQFF	TGTGCCAGCAGCTTCGGGGGAGTCCTCAATGAGCAGTTCTTC
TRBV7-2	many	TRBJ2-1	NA	CASSGRGGRLTEQFF	TGTGCCAGCAGCGGGAGGGGGGGTAGGTTGACTGAGCAGTTCTTC
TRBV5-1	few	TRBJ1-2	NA	CASSSFQSSSPSYTF	TGCGCCAGCAGCTCGTTCCAGTCTTCTTCCCCTAGCTACACCTTC
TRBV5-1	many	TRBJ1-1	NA	CASSRSGSGTEAFF	TGCGCCAGCAGCCGTTCGGGGTCGGGCACTGAAGCTTTCTTT
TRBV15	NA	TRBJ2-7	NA	CATSSDSLRYGQYF	TGTGCCACCAGCAGCGATTCCCTCCGGTATGGGCAGTACTTC
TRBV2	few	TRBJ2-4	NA	CASSPTKIAKNIQYF	TGTGCCAGCAGCCCGACCAAGATAGCCAAAAACATTCAGTACTTC
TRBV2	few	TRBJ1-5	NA	CASSEVSVSNQPQHF	TGTGCCAGCAGTGAAGTTTCAGTGAGCAATCAGCCCCAGCATTTT
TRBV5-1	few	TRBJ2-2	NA	CASSLWGSTGELFF	TGCGCCAGCAGCTTGTGGGGGTCAACCGGGGAGCTGTTTTTT
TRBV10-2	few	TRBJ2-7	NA	CASSGGTRGEQYF	TGCGCCAGCAGCGGCGGGACCCGGGGAGAGCAGTACTTC
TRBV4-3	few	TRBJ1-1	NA	CASSQDPPMKGFSTEAFF	TGCGCCAGCAGCCAAGACCCACCCATGAAGGGGTTTAGCACTGAAGCTTTCTTT
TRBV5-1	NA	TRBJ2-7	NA	CASSLGAQFGSEQYF	TGCGCCAGCAGCTTGGGGGCACAGTTCGGTTCCGAGCAGTACTTC
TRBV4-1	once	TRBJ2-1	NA	CASSPPWNSYNEQFF	TGCGCCAGCAGCCCTCCGTGGAACAGCTACAATGAGCAGTTCTTC
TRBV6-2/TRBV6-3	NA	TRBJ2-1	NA	CASSYGHYGPNEQFF	TGTGCCAGCAGTTACGGGCATTACGGCCCCAATGAGCAGTTCTTC
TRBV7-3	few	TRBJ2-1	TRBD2	CASSRLAGGSNEQFF	TGTGCCAGCAGCCGACTAGCGGGAGGAAGCAATGAGCAGTTCTTC
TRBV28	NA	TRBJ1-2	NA	CASSWTQNYGYTF	TGTGCCAGCAGTTGGACACAAAACTATGGCTACACCTTC